These 31 T cell receptor beta chains originate from one sample sequenced in a study of shared clonotypes between healthy human individuals. Libraries were prepared by immunoSEQ multiplex PCR; TCRdb keeps only in-frame clonotypes and omits some of them. Among about 2.4 million clones, roughly 92% were seen once, and the ten largest hold around 0.14%. Sequenced: naive CD4+ T cells sorted from blood. Subset in this sample: CD45RA+ positively selected. All receptors come from a man aged 18 to 29 in good health.

The V and J genes are TRBV19 and TRBJ1-4; no firm D call. The germline V gene encodes CDR1 LNHDA and CDR2 SQIVND (reference sequence). CDR3 length equals 15 residues. The V end was cut by 3 bases, the J end by 4 bases, with 12 bases between. The CDR3 nucleotides are TGTGCCAGTAGTATTGCCAGCGCCGGTAATGAAAAACTGTTTTTT. Protein sequence: CASSIASAGNEKLFF.

The chain uses TRBV19 and TRBJ1-4; the D is unclear. Trimming took 6 bases from V and 3 from J, leaving 14 bases between them. The germline gives CDR1 LNHDA, CDR2 SQIVND (reference sequence). The CDR3 totals 15 residues. This CDR3 reads CASRPKDLSNEKLFF. CDR3 sequence (DNA): TGTGCCAGTAGGCCGAAAGACCTCTCTAATGAAAAACTGTTTTTT.

This clone has just one count. Other DNA sequences from this sample encode an identical CDR3 as well. The V and J genes are TRBV5-1 and TRBJ2-5; D ambiguous. The CDR3 contains 15 residues. Germline V gives CDR1 SGHRS, CDR2 YFSETQ. V was clipped by 0 bases and J by 2 bases, with 11 bases between them. In nucleotides, the CDR3 is TGCGCCAGCAGCTTGGCAGGAGATTCTCAAGAGACCCAGTACTTC. Protein sequence: CASSLAGDSQETQYF.

V is TRBV6-1 and J is TRBJ1-6, with D unresolved. Germline-derived CDR1 and CDR2 are MNHNS and SASEGT. Trimming removed 4 bases at V and 8 bases at J, with 9 bases between. The CDR3 length is 13 residues. Written as DNA, the CDR3 is TGTGCCAGCAGTGTGGACTTCTATTCACCCCTCCACTTT. Translating gives CASSVDFYSPLHF.

CDR3 in amino acids: CASSDAGTMNTGELFF. The CDR3 DNA reads as TGCGCCAGCAGTGATGCTGGGACAATGAACACCGGGGAGCTGTTTTTT. The chain uses TRBV10-1 and TRBJ2-2; a weak D match, TRBD1 (6 bases). The CDR3 has 16 residues. CDR1 and CDR2 (germline): WNHNN, SYGVQD (reference sequence). The germline V and J ends were trimmed by 3 bases and 1 base, with 12 bases remaining between them.

The CDR3 reads CASNPGQGNYGYTF. CDR3 coding DNA: TGTGCCAGCAACCCCGGACAGGGCAACTATGGCTACACCTTC. The chain links TRBV9 to TRBJ1-2, with TRBD1 matching over 8 bases. V was pared by 6 bases and J by 2 bases, with 6 bases of the junction left unmatched. The CDR3 length is 14 residues. CDR1 and CDR2 (germline): SGDLS, YYNGEE.

The V call is TRBV5-6, the J call TRBJ2-5; TRBD1 is a possible D gene (5 bases). CDR3 size: 17 residues. Germline loops: CDR1 SGHDT, CDR2 YYEEEE. The V and J ends lost 0 bases and 2 bases respectively, with 17 bases between them. DNA of the CDR3: TGTGCCAGCAGCTTGGCCGGTAGGACACTAAGGCAAGAGACCCAGTACTTC. It specifies CASSLAGRTLRQETQYF.

This sequence joins TRBV28 and TRBJ1-1, with D possibly matching TRBD1 (5 bases). Per germline, CDR1 MDHEN and CDR2 SYDVKM. There are 12 residues in the CDR3. V was pared by 6 bases and J by 5 bases, with 10 bases between. As DNA, the CDR3 is TGTGCCAGCAGGAGGGGAAGGACTGAAGCTTTCTTT. This encodes CASRRGRTEAFF.

The rearrangement joins TRBV25-1 to TRBJ1-1; TRBD1 aligns across 7 bases. The CDR3 totals 14 residues. The J segment lost 4 bases and the V segment lost 5 bases, leaving 7 bases of the junction unmatched. Germline loops: CDR1 MGHDK, CDR2 SYGVNS. Written as DNA, the CDR3 is TGTGCCAGCAGTTGGGACAGCTCCCGCACTGAAGCTTTCTTT. Translating gives CASSWDSSRTEAFF.

This clone was seen only once. The V call is TRBV20-1, the J call TRBJ2-7, with D unresolved. V lost 6 bases, J lost 4 bases, and 10 bases lay in between. This CDR3 has 11 residues. In germline, CDR1 is DFQATT, CDR2 SNEGSKA (reference sequence). CDR3 sequence reads: CSAESGYEQYF. The CDR3 nucleotides read TGCAGTGCCGAGTCCGGGTACGAGCAGTACTTC.

This clone has a handful of counts. The chain recombines TRBV7-9 with TRBJ1-2; D remains ambiguous. The CDR3 covers 12 residues. The germline V and J ends were trimmed by 2 bases and 8 bases, with 9 bases remaining between them. Germline V CDR1 and CDR2: SEHNR, FQNEAQ (reference sequence). The CDR3: CASSLFQPGYTF. In DNA form, the CDR3 reads TGTGCCAGCAGCTTATTCCAGCCGGGCTACACCTTC.

The chain employs TRBV10-3 and TRBJ1-3, with D unclear. Trimming cost V 8 bases and J 3 bases, with 11 bases left between them. From germline, CDR1 is ENHRY and CDR2 SYGVKD. This CDR3 is built from 13 residues. The CDR3 region is CAIGRGVGNTIYF. The CDR3 nucleotides read TGTGCCATCGGGCGGGGAGTTGGAAACACCATATATTTT.

This clone was detected only a few times. The same CDR3 also results from other DNA sequences found in this sample. V gene TRBV18 combines with J gene TRBJ1-1; no reliable D call. Trimming took off 2 bases at V and 6 bases at J, with 4 bases between the two ends. CDR1 and CDR2 from the germline V gene are KGHSH and LQKENI. This CDR3 spans 11 amino acids. For the CDR3, the DNA is TGTGCCAGCTCACCAGGGTCTGAAGCTTTCTTT. Translation gives CASSPGSEAFF. The full variable domain, rest sourced from reference TRBV18 and TRBJ1-1, is NAGVMQNPRHLVRRRGQEARLRCSPMKGHSHVYWYRQLPEEGLKFMVYLQKENIIDESGMPKERFSAEFPKEGPSILRIQQVVRGDSAAYFCASSPGSEAFFGQGTRLTVV.

The chain combines TRBV7-3 with TRBJ1-4, with 11 bases lining up with TRBD1. The CDR3 is 15 amino acids. Germline-derived CDR1 and CDR2 are SGHTA and FQGTGA. Trimming at V came to 4 bases and at J to 7 bases, leaving 5 bases not matched to a gene. The CDR3 nucleotides read TGTGCCAGCAGCTCCACCGGGACAGGGGGTGAAAAACTGTTTTTT. Protein sequence: CASSSTGTGGEKLFF.

This clone was recorded only once. The V and J genes are TRBV6-1 and TRBJ2-7; TRBD2 aligns across 7 bases. The junction had 4 bases not matched to a gene; V was cut back by 3 bases and J by 2 bases. CDR1 and CDR2 (germline): MNHNS, SASEGT. The CDR3 spans 14 residues. CDR3: CASSDAGETYEQYF. The CDR3 DNA sequence: TGTGCCAGCAGTGACGCGGGGGAGACCTACGAGCAGTACTTC.

The chain joins TRBV7-2 to TRBJ2-3, with 9 bases matching TRBD2. This CDR3 has 14 amino acids. Trimming at V came to 8 bases and at J to 6 bases, leaving 9 bases not matched to a gene. Germline V lookup: CDR1 SGHTA, CDR2 FQGNSA. Here the CDR3 reads CASRVAGGSDTQYF. The CDR3 nucleotides are TGTGCCAGCCGCGTGGCGGGAGGGTCTGATACGCAGTATTTT.

In nucleotides, the CDR3 is TGTGCCAGCAGCGCCGACAGAGCAAGAACTGAAGCTTTCTTT. Its translation: CASSADRARTEAFF. The V call is TRBV7-8, the J call TRBJ1-1, with D possibly matching TRBD1 (5 bases). Per germline, CDR1 SGHVS and CDR2 FQNEAQ. The CDR3 spans 14 residues. Deletions cut 5 bases from V and 5 bases from J, with 15 bases between.

V is TRBV28 and J is TRBJ2-3, with TRBD2 matching 7 bases. Trimming cost V 6 bases and J 4 bases; bases outside gene matches: 13. This CDR3 region has 16 residues. Germline CDR1 reads MDHEN; CDR2 reads SYDVKM. CDR3 loop: CASSHPGLLSSDTQYF. The CDR3 coding sequence is TGTGCCAGCAGCCACCCGGGACTACTGAGCTCAGATACGCAGTATTTT. Looking up the rest from reference TRBV28 and TRBJ2-3 gives the full variable domain: DVKVTQSSRYLVKRTGEKVFLECVQDMDHENMFWYRQDPGLGLRLIYFSYDVKMKEKGDIPEGYSVSREKKERFSLILESASTNQTSMYLCASSHPGLLSSDTQYFGPGTRLTVL.

The chain couples TRBV4-1 to TRBJ1-5; D is uncertain. CDR1 and CDR2 from the germline V gene are MGHRA and YSYEKL. CDR3 length: 14 residues. Trimming took 1 base from V and 4 from J, leaving 8 bases between them. The CDR3 DNA reads as TGCGCCAGCAGCCAAGGCAGTTTTAATCAGCCCCAGCATTTT. This gives the protein CASSQGSFNQPQHF.

The genes are TRBV2 and TRBJ1-2; D call uncertain. From germline, CDR1 is SNHLY and CDR2 FYNNEI. The CDR3 loop spans 14 amino acids. V lost 4 bases and J lost 2, with 11 bases in between. CDR3 DNA: TGTGCCAGCAGTGGACTGGAAGAAAACTATGGCTACACCTTC. Residues: CASSGLEENYGYTF.

J is TRBJ1-3 and V is TRBV6-6; possibly TRBD1 for D (5 bases). Germline CDR1 reads MNHNY; CDR2 reads SVGAGI (reference sequence). This CDR3 spans 14 amino acids. Trimming took off 5 bases at V and 0 bases at J, with 8 bases between the two ends. The CDR3 region is CASSIQDSGNTIYF. In nucleotides, the CDR3 is TGTGCCAGCAGTATACAGGACTCTGGAAACACCATATATTTT.

The J gene is TRBJ2-7, the V gene TRBV5-1; either TRBD1 or TRBD2 may supply D (5 bases each). With 0 bases removed from V and 6 bases from J, the gap between germline ends came to 13 bases. In germline, CDR1 is SGHRS, CDR2 YFSETQ. The CDR3 consists of 14 residues. In nucleotides, the CDR3 is TGCGCCAGCAGCTTGGAGGGACGGCAGCCCGAGCAGTACTTC. Amino acid sequence: CASSLEGRQPEQYF.

The V call is TRBV28, the J call TRBJ2-7; D ambiguous. Trimming pared 6 bases from V and 7 bases from J, leaving 16 bases between. Germline V CDR1 and CDR2: MDHEN, SYDVKM. This CDR3 has 13 amino acids. DNA of the CDR3: TGTGCCAGCAGCTCCCCCGCGGCCATTGAGCAGTACTTC. Its translation: CASSSPAAIEQYF. The full variable domain, completed using reference TRBV28 and TRBJ2-7, is DVKVTQSSRYLVKRTGEKVFLECVQDMDHENMFWYRQDPGLGLRLIYFSYDVKMKEKGDIPEGYSVSREKKERFSLILESASTNQTSMYLCASSSPAAIEQYFGPGTRLTVT.

V gene TRBV6-5 combines with J gene TRBJ1-2; 8 nucleotides line up with TRBD1. CDR3 size: 15 residues. The V gene's germline CDR1 is MNHEY and CDR2 SVGAGI. V lost 0 bases, J lost 4 bases, and 4 bases stayed unmatched. Here the CDR3 reads CASSYSQGASYGYTF. The CDR3 bases are TGTGCCAGCAGTTACTCGCAGGGGGCTAGCTATGGCTACACCTTC.

A word on this clone: The same CDR3 arises from other DNA sequences in this sample as well. The CDR3 here is CASSRRGGTDTQYF. The CDR3 DNA reads TGTGCCAGCAGCCGGCGGGGGGGCACAGATACGCAGTATTTT. This chain connects TRBV6-5 to TRBJ2-3; 8 nucleotides line up with TRBD2. There are 14 residues in the CDR3. V gave up 6 bases and J gave up 1 base; unmatched junction bases: 3. Germline V gene sequence: CDR1 MNHEY, CDR2 SVGAGI.

The CDR3 loop reads CAISDGNSGEAFF. The CDR3 DNA sequence: TGTGCCATCAGTGATGGGAATAGCGGTGAAGCTTTCTTT. This chain links TRBV10-3 with TRBJ1-1; D uncertain. Trimming took 3 bases from V and 7 from J, leaving 12 bases between them. The CDR3 sequence is 13 residues long. Germline loops: CDR1 ENHRY, CDR2 SYGVKD.

V gene TRBV5-8 combines with J gene TRBJ2-3; a weak D match, TRBD2 (5 bases). Trimming pared 0 bases from V and 5 bases from J, leaving 13 bases between. The germline gives CDR1 SGHTS, CDR2 YDEGEE. The CDR3 length is 15 residues. CDR3 sequence reads: CASSLASRRLDTQYF. CDR3 bases: TGTGCCAGCAGCTTGGCCTCGCGGAGGCTAGATACGCAGTATTTT.

The chain combines TRBV19 with TRBJ2-3; 9 nucleotides agree with TRBD1. The CDR3 has 17 amino acids. With V trimmed by 6 bases and J by 2 bases, 12 bases remained unmatched. CDR1 is LNHDA and CDR2 is SQIVND in the germline V gene (reference sequence). In DNA, the CDR3 is TGTGCCAGTAGGCTGACATCGGGACAGGGACACACAGATACGCAGTATTTT. Protein: CASRLTSGQGHTDTQYF.

The V gene is TRBV5-4, the J gene TRBJ2-5; 10 nucleotides line up with TRBD2. Per the germline V gene, CDR1 is SGHNT and CDR2 is YYREEE (reference sequence). J gave up 1 base and V 4 bases, and 4 bases lay outside the gene matches. This CDR3 is 15 amino acids long. The CDR3 nucleotides are TGTGCCAGCAGCCCACGGACTAGCGGCCAAGAGACCCAGTACTTC. This encodes CASSPRTSGQETQYF.

The chain carries TRBV19 and TRBJ1-4; 8 bases align to TRBD1. V lost 7 bases to trimming and J lost 0 bases; unmatched junction nucleotides: 13. This CDR3 comprises 18 residues. CDR1 and CDR2 from the germline V gene are LNHDA and SQIVND (reference sequence). CDR3 coding DNA: TGTGCCAGTACCATCATCGGGACAGGCGTTGCAACTAATGAAAAACTGTTTTTT. Translating it yields CASTIIGTGVATNEKLFF.

The chain couples TRBV10-1 to TRBJ2-6; D unclear. This CDR3 spans 13 amino acids. V lost 2 bases and J 2 bases, leaving 1 base between the germline ends. Germline values: CDR1 WNHNN, CDR2 SYGVQD (reference sequence). The CDR3 nucleotides read TGCGCCAGCAGTGAGGCTGGGGCCAACGTCCTGACTTTC. Protein product: CASSEAGANVLTF.